The TCR beta chain under discussion was sequenced for a study of Graves' ophthalmopathy and Graves' hyperthyroidism. Regarding the study as a whole: The majority of expanded thyroid clonotypes above 0.001 frequency also occurred in blood. Sensitivity reached roughly 71% and specificity 72% to 80% when the model predicted ophthalmopathy progression.

This CDR3 has 19 amino acids. Germline V CDR1 and CDR2: SGHVS, FNYEAQ. After removal of 1 base from V and 2 bases from J, the junction contained 14 bases not matched to a gene. In this sample, this clonotype turned up many times. Its cognate antigen is unknown. Transcripts of RNA were the source for amplifying TCR beta CDR3 regions. HTBI primers were used in a first-round RT-PCR, which preceded a second-round multiplex PCR. TCRdb fed the multiplex PCR reads into MiXCR, producing one record per CDR3 protein. Among around 1.1 million distinct CDR3 sequences, less than 45% were seen once, and the ten largest hold 11%. No donor had other autoimmune disease, uncontrolled infection, pregnancy or lactation.

The TCR comes from an adult man with Graves' hyperthyroidism. What was sequenced was peripheral blood or thyroid tissue (not recorded which). V gene TRBV7-6 combines with J gene TRBJ2-5; 9 bases agree with TRBD2. CDR3 sequence reads: CASSLVGSGRRIWQETQYF. CDR3 nucleotides: TGTGCCAGCAGCTTAGTGGGTAGCGGGAGAAGAATTTGGCAAGAGACCCAGTACTTC. Complete variable domain (other parts from reference TRBV7-6 and TRBJ2-5): GAGVSQSPRYKVTKRGQDVALRCDPISGHVSLYWYRQALGQGPEFLTYFNYEAQQDKSGLPNDRFSAERPEGSISTLTIQRTEQRDSAMYRCASSLVGSGRRIWQETQYFGPGTRLLVL.